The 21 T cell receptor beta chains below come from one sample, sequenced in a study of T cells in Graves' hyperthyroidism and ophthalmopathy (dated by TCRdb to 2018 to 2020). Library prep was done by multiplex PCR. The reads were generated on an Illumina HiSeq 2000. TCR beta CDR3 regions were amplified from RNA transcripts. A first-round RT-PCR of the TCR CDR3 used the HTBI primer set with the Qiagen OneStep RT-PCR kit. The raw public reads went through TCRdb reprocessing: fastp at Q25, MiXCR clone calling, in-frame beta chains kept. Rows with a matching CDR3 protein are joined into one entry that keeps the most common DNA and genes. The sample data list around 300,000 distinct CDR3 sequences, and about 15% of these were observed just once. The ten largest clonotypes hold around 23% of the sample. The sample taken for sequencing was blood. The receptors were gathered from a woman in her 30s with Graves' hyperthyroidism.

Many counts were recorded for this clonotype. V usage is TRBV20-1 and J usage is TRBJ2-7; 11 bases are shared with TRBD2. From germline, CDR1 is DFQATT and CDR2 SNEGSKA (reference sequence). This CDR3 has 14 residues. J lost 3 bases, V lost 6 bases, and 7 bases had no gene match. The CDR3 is CSAKGGLADYEQYF. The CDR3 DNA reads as TGCAGTGCAAAGGGGGGACTAGCGGACTACGAGCAGTACTTC.

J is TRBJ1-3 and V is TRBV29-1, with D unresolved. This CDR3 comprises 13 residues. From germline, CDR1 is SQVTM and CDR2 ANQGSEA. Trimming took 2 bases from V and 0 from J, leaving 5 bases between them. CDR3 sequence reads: CSVELYSGNTIYF. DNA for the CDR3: TGCAGCGTTGAATTGTACTCTGGAAACACCATATATTTT.

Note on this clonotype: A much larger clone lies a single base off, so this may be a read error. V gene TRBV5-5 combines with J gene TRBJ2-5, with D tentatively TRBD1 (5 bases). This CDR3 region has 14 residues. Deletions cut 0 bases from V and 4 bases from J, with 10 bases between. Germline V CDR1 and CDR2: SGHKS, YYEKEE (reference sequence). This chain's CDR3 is CASSLGARAETQYF. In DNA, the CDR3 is TGTGCCAGCAGCTTGGGAGCCAGGGCAGAGACCCAGTACTTC.

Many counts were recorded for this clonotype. The CDR3: CSAQEGPYEQYF. Here the CDR3 DNA reads TGCAGTGCTCAGGAGGGCCCCTACGAGCAGTACTTC. This chain joins TRBV20-1 and TRBJ2-7; possibly TRBD2 for D (6 bases). Germline CDR1 and CDR2: DFQATT and SNEGSKA (reference sequence). CDR3 length equals 12 residues. Trimming shortened V by 5 bases and J by 2 bases, and 10 bases separated the two germline ends.

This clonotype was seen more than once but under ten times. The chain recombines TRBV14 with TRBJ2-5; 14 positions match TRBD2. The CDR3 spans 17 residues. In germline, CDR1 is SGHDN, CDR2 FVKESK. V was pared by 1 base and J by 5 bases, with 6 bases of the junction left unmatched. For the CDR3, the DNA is TGTGCCAGCAGCCAAGCCTCGGGACTAGCGGGAGTGGAGACCCAGTACTTC. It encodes CASSQASGLAGVETQYF.

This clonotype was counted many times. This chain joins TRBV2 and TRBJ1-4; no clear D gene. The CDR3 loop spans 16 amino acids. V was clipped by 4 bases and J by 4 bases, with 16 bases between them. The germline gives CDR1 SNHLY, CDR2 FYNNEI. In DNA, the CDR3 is TGTGCCAGCAGTGGGAGTAAGGAGCAGTATAATGAAAAACTGTTTTTT. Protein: CASSGSKEQYNEKLFF.

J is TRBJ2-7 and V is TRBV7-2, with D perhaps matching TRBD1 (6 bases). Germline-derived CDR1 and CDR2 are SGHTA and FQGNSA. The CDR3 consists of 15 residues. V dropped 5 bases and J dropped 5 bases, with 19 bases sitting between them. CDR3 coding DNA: TGTGCCAGCAGCCCGGGCGGGTTGGGGGCGGACGAGCAGTACTTC. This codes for CASSPGGLGADEQYF.

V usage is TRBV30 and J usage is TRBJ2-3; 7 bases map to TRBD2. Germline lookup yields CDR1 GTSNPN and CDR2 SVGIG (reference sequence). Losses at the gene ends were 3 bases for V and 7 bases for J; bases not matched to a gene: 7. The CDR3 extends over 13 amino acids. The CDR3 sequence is CAWSFGGNYTQYF. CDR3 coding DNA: TGTGCCTGGAGCTTCGGGGGGAATTATACGCAGTATTTT.

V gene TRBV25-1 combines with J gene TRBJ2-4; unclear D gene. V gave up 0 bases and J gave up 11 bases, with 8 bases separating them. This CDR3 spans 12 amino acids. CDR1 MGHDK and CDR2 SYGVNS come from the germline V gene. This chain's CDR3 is CASSEYTDVQYF. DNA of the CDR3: TGTGCCAGCAGTGAATATACCGACGTTCAGTACTTC.

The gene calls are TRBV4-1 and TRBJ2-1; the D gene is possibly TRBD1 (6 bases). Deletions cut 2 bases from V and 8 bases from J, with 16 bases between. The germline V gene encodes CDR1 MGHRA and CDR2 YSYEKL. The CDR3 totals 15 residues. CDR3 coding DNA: TGCGCCAGCAGCCAAAGGGCCAGGGGAAGGGATGAGCAGTTCTTC. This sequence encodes CASSQRARGRDEQFF.

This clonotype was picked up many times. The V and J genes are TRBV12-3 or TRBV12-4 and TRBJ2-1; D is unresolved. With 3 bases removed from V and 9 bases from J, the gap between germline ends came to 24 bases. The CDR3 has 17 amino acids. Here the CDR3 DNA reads TGTGCCAGCAGTTTTTTCGGTCGGGCAGGAATAACCAGTGAGCAGTTCTTC. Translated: CASSFFGRAGITSEQFF.

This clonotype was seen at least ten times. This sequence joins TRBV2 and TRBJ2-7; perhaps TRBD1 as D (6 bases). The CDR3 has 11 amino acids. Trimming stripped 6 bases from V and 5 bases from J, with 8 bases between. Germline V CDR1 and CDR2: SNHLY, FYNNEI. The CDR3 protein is CASSRGDEQYF. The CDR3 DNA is TGTGCCAGCAGCAGGGGAGACGAGCAGTACTTC. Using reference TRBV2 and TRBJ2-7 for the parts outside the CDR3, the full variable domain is EPEVTQTPSHQVTQMGQEVILRCVPISNHLYFYWYRQILGQKVEFLVSFYNNEISEKSEIFDDQFSVERPDGSNFTLKIRSTKLEDSAMYFCASSRGDEQYFGPGTRLTVT.

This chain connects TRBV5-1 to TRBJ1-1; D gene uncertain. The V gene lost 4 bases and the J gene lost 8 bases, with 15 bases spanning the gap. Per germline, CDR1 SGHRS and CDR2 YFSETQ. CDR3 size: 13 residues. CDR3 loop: CASSAIGAEEAFF. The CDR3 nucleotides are TGCGCCAGCAGCGCCATCGGCGCAGAGGAAGCTTTCTTT.

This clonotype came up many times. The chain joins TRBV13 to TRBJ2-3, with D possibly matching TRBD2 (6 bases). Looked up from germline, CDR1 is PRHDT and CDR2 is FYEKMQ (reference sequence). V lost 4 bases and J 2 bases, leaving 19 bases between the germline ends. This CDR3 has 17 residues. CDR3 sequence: CASSSNTLAPTTDTQYF. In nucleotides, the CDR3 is TGTGCCAGCAGCTCAAACACACTAGCTCCCACCACAGATACGCAGTATTTT.

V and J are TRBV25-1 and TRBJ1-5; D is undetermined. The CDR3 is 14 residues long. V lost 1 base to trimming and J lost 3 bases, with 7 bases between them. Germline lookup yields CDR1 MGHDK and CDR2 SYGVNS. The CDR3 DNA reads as TGTGCCAGCAGTGAATTACAACACAATCAGCCCCAGCATTTT. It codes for CASSELQHNQPQHF.

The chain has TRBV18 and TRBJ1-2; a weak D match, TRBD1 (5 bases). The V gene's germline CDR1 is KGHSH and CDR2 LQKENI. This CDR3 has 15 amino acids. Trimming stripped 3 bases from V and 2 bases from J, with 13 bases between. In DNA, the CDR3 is TGTGCCAGCTCACCCTCGACCGGGGGAAACTATGGCTACACCTTC. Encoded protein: CASSPSTGGNYGYTF.

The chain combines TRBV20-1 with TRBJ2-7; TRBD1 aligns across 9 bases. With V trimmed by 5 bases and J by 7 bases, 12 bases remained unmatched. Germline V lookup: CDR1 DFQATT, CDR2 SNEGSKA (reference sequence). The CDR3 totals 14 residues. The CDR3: CSASPGQGVREQYF. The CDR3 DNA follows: TGCAGTGCTTCACCGGGACAGGGAGTGAGAGAGCAGTACTTC.

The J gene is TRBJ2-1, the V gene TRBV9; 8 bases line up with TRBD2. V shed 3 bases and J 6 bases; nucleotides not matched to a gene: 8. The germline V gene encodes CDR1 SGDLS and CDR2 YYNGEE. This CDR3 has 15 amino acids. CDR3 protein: CASSDSGSVINEQFF. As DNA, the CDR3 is TGTGCCAGCAGCGACAGCGGGAGTGTTATCAATGAGCAGTTCTTC.

CDR3 coding DNA: TGTGCCAGTAGTCCGTTGGGACAGGGTTTAAGAAATGAGCAGTTCTTC. Its protein is CASSPLGQGLRNEQFF. The V call is TRBV19, the J call TRBJ2-1, with 9 bases fitting TRBD1. CDR3 length equals 16 residues. V shed 5 bases and J 7 bases; nucleotides not matched to a gene: 12. In germline, CDR1 is LNHDA, CDR2 SQIVND (reference sequence).

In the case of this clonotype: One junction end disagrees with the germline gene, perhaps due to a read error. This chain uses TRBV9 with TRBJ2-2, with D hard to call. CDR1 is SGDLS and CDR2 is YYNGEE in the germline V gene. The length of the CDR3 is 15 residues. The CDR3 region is CASSVSPVNAGELFF. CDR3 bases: TGTGCCAGCAGCGTATCCCCAGTGAACGCCGGGGAGCTGTTTTTT.

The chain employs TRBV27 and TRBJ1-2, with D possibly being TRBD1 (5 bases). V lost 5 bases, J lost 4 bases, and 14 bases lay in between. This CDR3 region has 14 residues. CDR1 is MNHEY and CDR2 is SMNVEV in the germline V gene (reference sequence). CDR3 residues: CASSNSGLSYGYTF. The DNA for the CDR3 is TGTGCCAGCAGTAACTCGGGGCTCAGCTATGGCTACACCTTC.